These T cell receptor beta chains were read from a single sample in a study of blood T cell repertoires in COVID-19. This table comes from immunoSEQ multiplex PCR, and its TCRdb copy is limited to in-frame clones, with some not included. This table has about 220,000 clones, roughly 85% appearing once. Sequencing used PBMCs or T cells enriched from blood (not recorded which). The receptors here all came from a woman aged 50 to 60 who had been exposed to COVID-19. Each CDR3 is given with its conserved first and last residue. D genes are given only for firm matches. Expanded clones get a size class; other rows say once, few or many, or leave the size out.

d_gene	abundance	v_gene	len	j_gene	CDR3nt	CDR3aa
.	.	TRBV28	12	TRBJ1-1	TGTGCCAGCAGTTTATATGGGGGGGAAGCTTTCTTT	CASSLYGGEAFF
TRBD1	.	TRBV11-2	18	TRBJ1-2	TGTGCCAGCAGCTTAGCCCCCGGGACAGGGGGCCCTGGGGTAGGCTACACCTTC	CASSLAPGTGGPGVGYTF
TRBD1	.	TRBV6-1	18	TRBJ2-3	TGTGCCAGCAGAGAACGGGGACAGAAGTATTCTAGCACAGATACGCAGTATTTT	CASRERGQKYSSTDTQYF
TRBD2	.	TRBV3-1/TRBV3-2	13	TRBJ2-5	TGTGCCAGCAGCCCCAGCGGGGCAGAGACCCAGTACTTC	CASSPSGAETQYF
.	.	TRBV27	15	TRBJ1-5	TGTGCCAGCCGCGGGAGGTACAATAGCAATCAGCCCCAGCATTTT	CASRGRYNSNQPQHF
TRBD2	once	TRBV4-2	16	TRBJ2-3	TGTGCCAGCAAACAGACTAGCGGGGGCGCGGCAGATACGCAGTATTTT	CASKQTSGGAADTQYF
TRBD2	.	TRBV7-8	15	TRBJ2-1	TGTGCCAGCAGCCCGGAGCGGGGCTCCTACAATGAGCAGTTCTTC	CASSPERGSYNEQFF
.	.	TRBV28	14	TRBJ1-2	TGTGCCGTCGCTCCCGATACAGGGAACTATGGCTACACCTTC	CAVAPDTGNYGYTF
.	.	TRBV18	13	TRBJ1-2	TGTGCCAGCTCACCCCCCACCGGCGGGGGCTACACCTTC	CASSPPTGGGYTF
.	.	TRBV15	15	TRBJ1-1	TGTGCCACCAGCGGTTCCAGGGGACCGAACACTGAAGCTTTCTTT	CATSGSRGPNTEAFF
TRBD1	.	TRBV30	13	TRBJ2-7	TGTGCCTGGCAGACAGGGGGCACGTACGAGCAGTACTTC	CAWQTGGTYEQYF
.	.	TRBV9	14	TRBJ1-1	TGTGCCAGCAGCGTAGGCCAGTCGAACACTGAAGCTTTCTTT	CASSVGQSNTEAFF
TRBD1	.	TRBV18	16	TRBJ1-2	TGTGCCAGCTCCCAGGACAGGGATCTGTGGGGCCACGGCTACACCTTC	CASSQDRDLWGHGYTF
.	.	TRBV3-1/TRBV3-2	19	TRBJ1-5	TGTGCCAGCAGCCAAGTTCCCGTCCTTCACGAAAGCGGCAATCAGCCCCAGCATTTT	CASSQVPVLHESGNQPQHF
.	.	TRBV10-1	13	TRBJ1-1	TGCGCCAGCAGTGAGCAACAGGGAACTGAAGCTTTCTTT	CASSEQQGTEAFF
.	.	TRBV28	14	TRBJ1-1	TGTGCCAGCAGTCCCCCTCGGGTTCGATCGACAGCTTTCTTT	CASSPPRVRSTAFF
.	.	TRBV18	13	TRBJ1-2	TGTGCCAGCTCACCGGGACAAGATATTGGCTACACCTTC	CASSPGQDIGYTF
.	.	TRBV12-5	17	TRBJ2-6	TGTGCTAGTGGTTTGGGGGCTCCCGCCTCTGGGGCCAACGTCCTGACTTTC	CASGLGAPASGANVLTF
.	.	TRBV4-1	14	TRBJ2-7	TGCGCCAGCAGCCAAGATAGCCAGCTCTACGAGCAGTACTTC	CASSQDSQLYEQYF
.	.	TRBV3-1/TRBV3-2	14	TRBJ1-1	TGTGCCAGCAGCCAATCGGGAGTCACTATTGAAGCTTTCTTT	CASSQSGVTIEAFF
.	.	TRBV6-5	14	TRBJ2-7	TGTGCCAGCAGTCAGGCAAGGTCAGGGGCAGGGCAGTACTTC	CASSQARSGAGQYF
.	.	TRBV4-3	16	TRBJ1-2	TGCGCCAGCAGCCAAGATCCGACAGACGCTAACTATGGCTACACCTTC	CASSQDPTDANYGYTF
.	once	TRBV9	13	TRBJ2-2	TGTGCCAGCAGCGGGGGGGTCACCGGGGAGCTGTTTTTT	CASSGGVTGELFF
TRBD1	.	TRBV18	15	TRBJ2-7	TGTGCCAGCTCACCATCCCGGGACAGGGGCACGGAGCAGTACTTC	CASSPSRDRGTEQYF
.	.	TRBV6-2/TRBV6-3	15	TRBJ2-2	TGTGCCAGCAGTTGGACTCCCCCCATCACCGGGGAGCTGTTTTTT	CASSWTPPITGELFF
TRBD2	.	TRBV5-6	15	TRBJ2-1	TGTGCCAGCAGCTTGGCGCTAGCGGGGGGGAATGAGCAGTTCTTC	CASSLALAGGNEQFF
TRBD2	once	TRBV5-1	16	TRBJ2-1	TGCGCCAGCAGCTTTGATAGCGGGGGCCTTATGGATGAGCAGTTCTTC	CASSFDSGGLMDEQFF
.	few	TRBV29-1	13	TRBJ1-2	TGCAGCGTTGATCCTGGCGGTCTCTATGGCTACACCTTC	CSVDPGGLYGYTF
.	.	TRBV18	14	TRBJ2-7	TGTGCCAGCTCACCGGAGACAGTTTCCTACGAGCAGTACTTC	CASSPETVSYEQYF
.	.	TRBV9	14	TRBJ2-1	TGTGCCAGCAGCCGAGAGGGCTCTTTGTATGAGCAGTTCTTC	CASSREGSLYEQFF
.	.	TRBV6-1	15	TRBJ2-5	TGTGCCAGCAGTGAAGGATCTCCAGGGAAGGAGACCCAGTACTTC	CASSEGSPGKETQYF
.	.	TRBV28	13	TRBJ2-7	TGTGCCAGCAGTTCAAACGGAGCCTACGAGCAGTACTTC	CASSSNGAYEQYF
TRBD1	.	TRBV24-1	16	TRBJ2-5	TGTGCCACCAGTGCATCAGGGGGCCGGAATTATTCGACCCAGTACTTC	CATSASGGRNYSTQYF
TRBD1	once	TRBV6-5	13	TRBJ2-5	TGTGCCGCCAGGGGGCAGGTAAGAGAGACCCAGTACTTC	CAARGQVRETQYF
TRBD1	.	TRBV12-3/TRBV12-4	13	TRBJ1-2	TGTGCCAGCAGTTACCAGACAGGGGACATCTACACCTTC	CASSYQTGDIYTF
.	.	TRBV27	15	TRBJ1-4	TGTGCCAGCAGCTCCCGCGACAGCCCCCGTATCGAACTGTTTTTT	CASSSRDSPRIELFF
TRBD2	once	TRBV7-2	14	TRBJ2-3	TGTGCCAGCAGCTCCGGGGGGGCGGCAGATACGCAGTATTTT	CASSSGGAADTQYF
TRBD1	.	TRBV4-1	15	TRBJ2-5	TGCGCCAGCAGCCTAAGTGACAGGGGAAGAGAGACCCAGTACTTC	CASSLSDRGRETQYF
.	once	TRBV27	13	TRBJ2-7	TGTGCCAGCAGCCCCGGGACTTACTACGAGCAGTACTTC	CASSPGTYYEQYF
.	.	TRBV24-1	15	TRBJ2-3	TGTGCCACCAGTGATTATGGGGGGGCAACAGATACGCAGTATTTT	CATSDYGGATDTQYF
.	.	TRBV11-2	12	TRBJ1-6	TGTGCCAGCAGCTTAGTCGGTTCACCCCTCCACTTT	CASSLVGSPLHF
TRBD2	.	TRBV19	14	TRBJ2-3	TGTGCCAGTAGTATAAGGGCGGGGGCAGATACGCAGTATTTT	CASSIRAGADTQYF
TRBD1	.	TRBV2	13	TRBJ1-2	TGTGCCAGCAGCGCGGACAGGAACTATGGCTACACCTTC	CASSADRNYGYTF
TRBD1	.	TRBV14	15	TRBJ1-6	TGTGCCAGCAGCCAAGGACAGGGGTTGAATTCACCCCTCCACTTT	CASSQGQGLNSPLHF